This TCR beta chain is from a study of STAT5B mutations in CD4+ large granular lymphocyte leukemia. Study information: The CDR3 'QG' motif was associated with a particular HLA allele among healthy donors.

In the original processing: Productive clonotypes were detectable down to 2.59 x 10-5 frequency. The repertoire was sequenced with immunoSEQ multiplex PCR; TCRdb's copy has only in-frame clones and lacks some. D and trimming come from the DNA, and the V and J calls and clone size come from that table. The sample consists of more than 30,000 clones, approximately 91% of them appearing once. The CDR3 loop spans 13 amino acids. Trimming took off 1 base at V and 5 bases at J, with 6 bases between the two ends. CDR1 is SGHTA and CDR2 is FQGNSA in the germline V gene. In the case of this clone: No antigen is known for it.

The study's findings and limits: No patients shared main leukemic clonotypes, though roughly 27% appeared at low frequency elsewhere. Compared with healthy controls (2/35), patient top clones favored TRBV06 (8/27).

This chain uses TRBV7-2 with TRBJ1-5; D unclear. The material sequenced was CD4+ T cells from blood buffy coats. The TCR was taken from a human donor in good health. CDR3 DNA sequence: TGTGCCAGCAGCTTAGAGGCTGATCAGCCCCAGCATTTT. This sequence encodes CASSLEADQPQHF.